This T cell receptor (beta chain) was captured by sequencing in a study of T cell repertoires in cytomegalovirus infection. Study-level background: Epitope selection comprised recently identified HLA-C-restricted CMV epitopes and well-studied HLA-B-restricted CMV epitopes.

This clonotype was detected ten times or more. Its antigen is still unknown. TCRdb reprocessed the reads with MiXCR, giving one entry per CDR3 protein. In the table there are some 800,000 distinct CDR3 sequences, 30% to 35% of which are singletons. Germline CDR1 reads MNHNS; CDR2 reads SASEGT. This CDR3 region has 14 residues. V was cut by 3 bases and J by 2 bases, with 10 bases left in between. The input for sequencing was cultured CD8+ T cells from PBMCs, taken from culture after CMV antigen stimulation. This receptor was identified in a human donor in good health (CMV status not recorded). Some clones in this sample may be carry-over from other donors' samples. The chain joins TRBV6-1 to TRBJ1-2; unclear D gene. CDR3 DNA sequence: TGTGCCAGCAGTGACACTGGATCGAACTATGGCTACACCTTC. Protein product: CASSDTGSNYGYTF.